This TCR beta chain was documented in a study of cytomegalovirus exposure and HLA in healthy donors. Overall study results and limits: A later analysis linked a missense variant in DCLRE1C to the trimming of TCR beta V and J genes.

The germline V gene encodes CDR1 SGHTS and CDR2 YDEGEE. The CDR3 is made up of 16 amino acids. With 4 bases clipped from V and 7 bases from J, the junction kept 14 bases outside the gene matches. The PCR contained 60 Vbeta and 13 Jbeta primers. The method was immunoSEQ multiplex PCR; TCRdb's version includes in-frame clones alone and lacks a portion of them. This table has some 110,000 clones, about 70% appearing once. Notes on this clone: Antigen specificity is unknown.

Source material: PBMCs. The J gene is TRBJ1-5, the V gene TRBV5-8, with 7 bases lining up with TRBD1. The receptor's source is a woman in her 30s in good health and CMV-seronegative. CDR3 in amino acids: CASSQPSSYRGQPQHF. In DNA form, the CDR3 reads TGTGCCAGCAGCCAGCCTTCGTCGTACAGGGGACAGCCCCAGCATTTT. Combining the CDR3 with reference TRBV5-8 and TRBJ1-5 gives the whole variable domain EAGVTQSPTHLIKTRGQQATLRCSPISGHTSVYWYQQALGLGLQFLLWYDEGEERNRGNFPPRFSGRQFPNYSSELNVNALELEDSALYLCASSQPSSYRGQPQHFGDGTRLSIL.